This TCR beta chain was identified in a study of cytomegalovirus exposure and HLA in healthy donors. General observations from the study: Later work associated fewer than 20,000 TCR beta sequences with HLA alleles at 0.05 false discovery rate. In all likelihood, a cluster of highly shared sequence variants was a sequencing artifact. Later analysis demonstrated an association between a missense DCLRE1C variant and TCR beta V- and J-gene trimming. About 90% or about 30% of the time was how often most TCR beta V segments were productive, according to an earlier analysis.

This clone has just a few counts. Its cognate antigen is unknown. PCR involved 60 Vbeta and 13 Jbeta primers. Produced via immunoSEQ multiplex PCR; TCRdb's table is partial and in-frame only. This repertoire shows 150,000 to 160,000 clones, 65% to 85% found once; its top ten account for 5.5% to 6.5%. The V gene's germline CDR1 is MDHEN and CDR2 SYDVKM. Trimming cost V 10 bases and J 13 bases; bases outside gene matches: 16. The CDR3 covers 15 residues. This rearrangement joins TRBV28 to TRBJ2-1; 13 positions match TRBD2. The sequencing sample was made of PBMCs. The source of this sequence is a woman aged 40 to 50 in good health and CMV-seropositive. DNA of the CDR3: TGTGCCAACTCTGCCACTAGCGGGAGGGCGGACATACAGTTCTTC. Its translation: CANSATSGRADIQFF.